The next 18 T cell receptor beta chains were all read from a single sample in a study of blood T cell repertoires in COVID-19. Profiling relied on immunoSEQ multiplex PCR, and the TCRdb table lists in-frame clones only, not all of them. The data show over 450,000 clones, around nine tenths seen once. What was sequenced was peripheral blood. These receptor sequences come from a woman in her forties or fifties with COVID-19, enrolled during active disease.

J is TRBJ2-5 and V is TRBV5-6, with TRBD2 as a possible D gene (7 bases). This CDR3 spans 14 amino acids. Deletions cut 3 bases from V and 4 bases from J, with 13 bases between. Germline V gene data show CDR1 as SGHDT and CDR2 as YYEEEE. For the CDR3, the DNA is TGTGCCAGCAGCTACGGCGCGGGGGCAGAGACCCAGTACTTC. Residues: CASSYGAGAETQYF.

The chain joins TRBV6-5 to TRBJ2-7; 8 nucleotides line up with TRBD2. This CDR3 is 13 amino acids long. In germline, CDR1 is MNHEY, CDR2 SVGAGI. V was clipped by 6 bases and J by 2 bases; unmatched bases: 3. In DNA, the CDR3 is TGTGCCAGCAGGATCGGGGGGGCCTACGAGCAGTACTTC. Its protein product is CASRIGGAYEQYF.

The chain links TRBV11-2 to TRBJ1-3, with a possible D match to TRBD1 (5 bases). CDR1 is SGHAT and CDR2 is FQNNGV in the germline V gene. V lost 4 bases and J lost 0, with 7 bases in between. The CDR3 covers 14 residues. This chain's CDR3 is CASSSGVSGNTIYF. CDR3 coding DNA: TGTGCCAGCAGCTCGGGGGTCTCTGGAAACACCATATATTTT.

The chain has TRBV18 and TRBJ1-1; TRBD1 matches at 7 bases. CDR1 KGHSH and CDR2 LQKENI come from the germline V gene. Trimming removed 0 bases from V and 5 bases from J; junction bases left unmatched: 6. This CDR3 spans 15 amino acids. CDR3 nucleotide sequence: TGTGCCAGCTCACCACCGGCACAGGGGAGGACTGAAGCTTTCTTT. It encodes CASSPPAQGRTEAFF.

This chain connects TRBV30 to TRBJ1-2; tentatively, D is TRBD1 (5 bases). This CDR3 contains 13 residues. CDR1 is GTSNPN and CDR2 is SVGIG in the germline V gene (reference sequence). Trimming removed 0 bases from V and 8 bases from J, with 13 bases in between. This CDR3 reads CAWSVRQIEGYTF. DNA for the CDR3: TGTGCCTGGAGTGTACGACAGATCGAGGGCTACACCTTC.

This chain joins TRBV30 and TRBJ1-1, with a possible D match to TRBD1 (5 bases). V lost 5 bases and J 12 bases, leaving 19 bases between the germline ends. CDR3 length: 12 amino acids. The germline gives CDR1 GTSNPN, CDR2 SVGIG (reference sequence). CDR3 DNA sequence: TGTGCCTGGGTTACAGGCCAAGGCAGTACTTTCTTT. Protein product: CAWVTGQGSTFF.

This chain links TRBV9 with TRBJ1-5, with D uncertain. The V end lost 0 bases, the J end lost 2 bases, and 12 bases lay between the germline ends. CDR3 length: 16 residues. CDR1 is SGDLS and CDR2 is YYNGEE in the germline V gene. In DNA, the CDR3 is TGTGCCAGCAGCGTAGGGATCGGGGAAGGCAATCAGCCCCAGCATTTT. Translated, it gives CASSVGIGEGNQPQHF.

This CDR3 reads CASSGPFDGRGETQYF. Here the CDR3 DNA reads TGTGCCAGCAGTGGACCCTTTGACGGGCGGGGAGAGACCCAGTACTTC. This chain joins TRBV6-1 and TRBJ2-5; weak D call: TRBD2 (6 bases). CDR1 and CDR2 (germline): MNHNS, SASEGT. The CDR3 runs 16 residues. V lost 4 bases and J lost 4, with 19 bases in between.

Ten or more counts support this clone. The V gene is TRBV3-1 (or the pseudogene TRBV3-2), the J gene TRBJ1-1, with D perhaps matching TRBD1 (5 bases). This CDR3 spans 15 amino acids. CDR1 LGHDT and CDR2 YNNKEL come from the germline V gene (reference sequence). The ends were cut back, 5 bases at V and 4 bases at J, with 17 bases in the middle. The CDR3 here is CASSEGVQAGTEAFF. The CDR3 DNA follows: TGTGCCAGCAGCGAAGGGGTCCAGGCGGGCACTGAAGCTTTCTTT.

CDR3 amino acids: CASSQGVLGLAGPASGANVLTF. In DNA, the CDR3 is TGCGCCAGCAGCCAAGGAGTATTGGGACTAGCGGGGCCAGCATCTGGGGCCAACGTCCTGACTTTC. The chain has TRBV4-1 and TRBJ2-6; 13 positions match TRBD2. The CDR3 consists of 22 residues. Germline loops: CDR1 MGHRA, CDR2 YSYEKL. V shed 1 base and J 1 base; nucleotides not matched to a gene: 13.

This clone has only one observation. This chain links TRBV27 with TRBJ2-3; 8 bases line up with TRBD2. The CDR3 spans 16 residues. The V segment lost 6 bases and the J segment 4 bases; nucleotides outside the gene matches: 12. Germline CDR1 and CDR2: MNHEY and SMNVEV (reference sequence). CDR3 residues: CASSRRTSWAADTQYF. For the CDR3, the DNA is TGTGCCAGCAGCCGAAGGACTAGCTGGGCCGCAGATACGCAGTATTTT.

The CDR3 is CASSFGQDTQYF. The CDR3 coding sequence is TGTGCCAGCAGCTTTGGACAGGATACGCAGTATTTT. The chain couples TRBV5-5 to TRBJ2-3, with D perhaps TRBD1 (6 bases). Germline values: CDR1 SGHKS, CDR2 YYEKEE (reference sequence). CDR3 length: 12 amino acids. Deletions cut 2 bases from V and 6 bases from J, with 7 bases between.

The V and J genes are TRBV9 and TRBJ1-2; TRBD1 agrees at 7 bases. The germline V gene has CDR1 SGDLS and CDR2 YYNGEE. With V trimmed by 5 bases and J by 8 bases, 12 bases remained unmatched. This CDR3 has 14 amino acids. CDR3 residues: CASSGNRGRGGYTF. The CDR3 DNA reads TGTGCCAGCAGTGGGAACAGGGGAAGGGGAGGCTACACCTTC.

The genes are TRBV6-6 and TRBJ1-2; 8 bases match TRBD1. This CDR3 is built from 14 residues. With V trimmed by 7 bases and J by 4 bases, 8 bases remained unmatched. Per germline, CDR1 MNHNY and CDR2 SVGAGI (reference sequence). As DNA, the CDR3 is TGTGCCAGCATAAGACAGGGGTTTAGCTATGGCTACACCTTC. It translates to CASIRQGFSYGYTF.

The chain combines TRBV6-1 with TRBJ2-7, with D perhaps matching TRBD2 (6 bases). Trimming removed 3 bases from V and 6 bases from J, with 18 bases in between. The CDR3 consists of 15 residues. Looked up from germline, CDR1 is MNHNS and CDR2 is SASEGT. The CDR3 DNA reads TGTGCCAGCAGTGATTCCCAGGGACTTCGGGGCGAGCAGTACTTC. The encoded protein is CASSDSQGLRGEQYF.

The genes are TRBV6-1 and TRBJ2-3; tentative D call: TRBD1 (5 bases). V was shortened by 2 bases and J by 6 bases, with 9 bases between the two germline ends. Germline loops: CDR1 MNHNS, CDR2 SASEGT. This CDR3 is built from 13 residues. For the CDR3, the DNA is TGTGCCAGCAGTGAACAGGGTCGCGATACGCAGTATTTT. It is translated as CASSEQGRDTQYF.

The V gene is TRBV19, the J gene TRBJ2-1; the match to TRBD1 covers 9 bases. CDR3 length equals 13 residues. The germline gives CDR1 LNHDA, CDR2 SQIVND (reference sequence). With V trimmed by 6 bases and J by 6 bases, 3 bases remained unmatched. DNA for the CDR3: TGTGCCAGTAGCCCGGGACAGGGCAATGAGCAGTTCTTC. Its protein is CASSPGQGNEQFF.

The chain carries TRBV10-3 and TRBJ1-2, with D perhaps matching TRBD1 (6 bases). This CDR3 region has 15 residues. Germline values: CDR1 ENHRY, CDR2 SYGVKD. V was trimmed by 0 bases and J by 4 bases, leaving 12 bases between them. CDR3 in amino acids: CAISESGDRSYGYTF. CDR3 DNA: TGTGCCATCAGTGAGTCGGGTGACAGGTCCTATGGCTACACCTTC.